This TCR beta chain was recorded in a study of T-cell reconstitution after alpha-beta-depleted transplantation in children. The germline V gene encodes CDR1 SGHTA and CDR2 FQGTGA. This CDR3 has 13 amino acids. The V gene end was trimmed by 2 bases and the J gene end by 4 bases; junction bases not matched to a gene: 0. Unique molecular identifiers tagged the TCRbeta library. TCRdb reprocessed the PCR reads via MiXCR and lists one record per CDR3 protein. The table lists about 110,000 distinct CDR3 sequences, roughly 6.1% of them singletons. Broader study findings: Surviving recipient T cells and thymic progenitors produced the high day-60 TCRbeta diversity seen in some patients.

This clonotype was seen ten or more times. The antigen remains undetermined. This receptor was obtained from a male patient under 10 years old who had a stem cell transplant for acute lymphoblastic leukemia, so the T cells may come from the graft donor. This chain uses TRBV7-3 with TRBJ1-1; 8 bases agree with TRBD1. The specimen was PBMCs, mostly from graft donor cells, collected 360 days after TCRalphabeta/CD19-depleted stem cell transplant. CDR3 DNA: TGTGCCAGCAGCTTAGGACAGGGCACTGAAGCTTTCTTT. Translating it yields CASSLGQGTEAFF.